A single sample is the source of the 20 T cell receptor beta chains below, sequenced in a study of blood T cells in healthy people across ages. Using a J-beta primer mix together with a sample-barcoded 5' primer, a second PCR was run for roughly 7 to 11 cycles. A single record per CDR3 protein comes from TCRdb applying MiXCR to the 5' RACE reads. The data show 780,000 or so distinct CDR3 sequences, less than 70% seen once. The sample taken for sequencing was blood. These receptors all come from a man at least 80 years old in good health.

This clonotype has just a few counts. V is TRBV10-3 and J is TRBJ1-4; TRBD1 might be the D (6 bases). The CDR3 extends over 15 amino acids. In germline, CDR1 is ENHRY, CDR2 SYGVKD. V was trimmed by 0 bases and J by 6 bases, leaving 11 bases between them. The CDR3: CAISESKGDYEKLFF. The CDR3 nucleotides read TGTGCCATCAGTGAGTCTAAGGGGGATTATGAAAAACTGTTTTTT.

This clonotype has only a few counts. One end of the junction varies from germline; a read error may be responsible. The genes are TRBV7-8 and TRBJ2-5; D is possibly TRBD2 (6 bases). This CDR3 is 14 amino acids long. Germline V gene data show CDR1 as SGHVS and CDR2 as FQNEAQ. As DNA, the CDR3 is TGTGCCAGCAGATTAGAGGAGGGAATAGAGACCCAGTACTTC. As protein: CASRLEEGIETQYF.

This sequence joins TRBV12-3 or TRBV12-4 and TRBJ1-5, with TRBD1 matching 7 bases. This CDR3 is built from 14 residues. Trimming cost V 5 bases and J 7 bases; bases outside gene matches: 8. In DNA form, the CDR3 reads TGTGCCAGCAGTAGAGGGACAGTCCCGCAGCCCCAGCATTTT. It yields the protein CASSRGTVPQPQHF.

This clonotype showed up just once. The rearrangement joins TRBV10-2 to TRBJ2-1; 10 bases are shared with TRBD2. V lost 10 bases to trimming and J lost 12 bases; unmatched junction nucleotides: 9. This CDR3 is built from 12 residues. Germline CDR1 reads WSHSY; CDR2 reads SAAADI. CDR3 sequence reads: CAIRLAGSPQFF. CDR3 sequence (DNA): TGCGCCATCAGACTAGCGGGCTCCCCGCAGTTCTTC.

This clonotype was recorded a few times. The rearrangement links TRBV27 to TRBJ2-1; TRBD2 matches 9 bases. With 2 bases clipped from V and 6 bases from J, the junction kept 5 bases outside the gene matches. The germline V gene encodes CDR1 MNHEY and CDR2 SMNVEV (reference sequence). CDR3 length equals 15 residues. The CDR3 bases are TGTGCCAGCAGTTTAGCGGGAGGGCCACCCAATGAGCAGTTCTTC. It specifies CASSLAGGPPNEQFF.

The chain recombines TRBV4-1 with TRBJ1-1, with unresolved D. V was clipped by 0 bases and J by 4 bases, with 12 bases between them. The CDR3 runs 15 residues. Germline V gene data show CDR1 as MGHRA and CDR2 as YSYEKL. Written as DNA, the CDR3 is TGCGCCAGCAGCCAAGAACGGGGAGTAGGCACTGAAGCTTTCTTT. This sequence encodes CASSQERGVGTEAFF.

This clonotype was observed once. The chain is built from TRBV7-3 and TRBJ2-7; 9 nucleotides align to TRBD2. J lost 7 bases, V lost 4 bases, and 11 bases had no gene match. The CDR3 runs to 15 residues. CDR1 is SGHTA, CDR2 FQGTGA, per germline. The CDR3 sequence: CASSSPGLAFNEQYF. DNA for the CDR3: TGTGCCAGCAGCTCCCCGGGACTAGCTTTCAATGAGCAGTACTTC.

The CDR3 loop is CSAREDTGSNQPQHF. The CDR3 bases are TGCAGTGCTAGAGAAGATACAGGTAGCAATCAGCCCCAGCATTTT. The rearrangement uses TRBV20-1 and TRBJ1-5, with D perhaps TRBD1 (5 bases). Germline V gives CDR1 DFQATT, CDR2 SNEGSKA (reference sequence). Trimming took 0 bases from V and 0 from J, leaving 9 bases between them. This CDR3 contains 15 residues.

V is TRBV20-1 and J is TRBJ1-5; D perhaps matches TRBD1 (6 bases). Germline CDR1 DFQATT, CDR2 SNEGSKA (reference sequence). The CDR3 has 14 amino acids. V was clipped by 5 bases and J by 1 base, with 12 bases between them. CDR3 in amino acids: CSAAQGTSNQPQHF. The CDR3 DNA reads TGCAGTGCTGCACAGGGAACGAGCAATCAGCCCCAGCATTTT.

The chain joins TRBV2 to TRBJ2-1; TRBD1 is a possible D gene (6 bases). Germline V gene data show CDR1 as SNHLY and CDR2 as FYNNEI. The V end was cut by 3 bases, the J end by 11 bases, with 17 bases between. The CDR3 extends over 14 amino acids. The CDR3 here is CASSDPFRGFQQFF. The CDR3 DNA reads as TGTGCCAGCAGTGACCCATTCAGGGGATTCCAGCAGTTCTTC.

This chain joins TRBV9 and TRBJ2-7; D may be TRBD1 (7 bases). The V and J ends lost 0 bases and 3 bases respectively, with 16 bases between them. CDR1 and CDR2 (germline): SGDLS, YYNGEE. The CDR3 runs to 16 residues. The CDR3 region is CASSVAAQGGNYEQYF. The CDR3 DNA sequence: TGTGCCAGCAGCGTAGCAGCTCAGGGGGGTAACTACGAGCAGTACTTC.

This clonotype was detected only once. The rearrangement joins TRBV3-1 to TRBJ1-4, with TRBD1 matching over 9 bases. Germline-derived CDR1 and CDR2 are LGHDT and YNNKEL (reference sequence). The CDR3 sequence is 17 residues long. Trimming at V came to 1 base and at J to 5 bases, leaving 8 bases not matched to a gene. CDR3 bases: TGTGCCAGCAGCCAAGGATCGGGACAGGGCTTAAATGAAAAACTGTTTTTT. As protein: CASSQGSGQGLNEKLFF. Combining the CDR3 with reference TRBV3-1 and TRBJ1-4 gives the whole variable domain DTAVSQTPKYLVTQMGNDKSIKCEQNLGHDTMYWYKQDSKKFLKIMFSYNNKELIINETVPNRFSPKSPDKAHLNLHINSLELGDSAVYFCASSQGSGQGLNEKLFFGSGTQLSVL.

The V and J genes are TRBV9 and TRBJ2-5; tentatively, D is TRBD2 (6 bases). The ends were cut back, 4 bases at V and 3 bases at J, with 10 bases in the middle. The CDR3 consists of 13 residues. Germline V gene sequence: CDR1 SGDLS, CDR2 YYNGEE. In nucleotides, the CDR3 is TGTGCCAGCAGCTGGGGACTGGAAGAGACCCAGTACTTC. This gives the protein CASSWGLEETQYF.

DNA for the CDR3: TGCAGCGTCGGGGGGGACGGAAGACAGCAGTACTTC. It translates to CSVGGDGRQQYF. The chain is built from TRBV29-1 and TRBJ2-7; 8 positions agree with TRBD2. V was clipped by 6 bases and J by 8 bases; unmatched bases: 9. Germline CDR1 SQVTM, CDR2 ANQGSEA. This CDR3 has 12 residues.

The rearrangement links TRBV29-1 to TRBJ2-5; D is uncertain. The tail of the sequence fits TRBJ2-7 better, so the J call may be wrong. The germline V gene encodes CDR1 SQVTM and CDR2 ANQGSEA. The CDR3 spans 12 residues. The CDR3, as DNA: TGCAGCGTAGTGAAAGGACCGGACGAGCAGTACTTC. Residues: CSVVKGPDEQYF.

In its sample, this clonotype was seen a few times. The rearrangement uses TRBV10-3 and TRBJ2-1; TRBD2 agrees at 14 bases. Germline V gene lookup returns CDR1 ENHRY and CDR2 SYGVKD. The J segment lost 7 bases and the V segment lost 6 bases, leaving 8 bases of the junction unmatched. This CDR3 comprises 16 residues. CDR3 in DNA: TGTGCCATCAGGGAGACTAGCGGGAGGGCCGGGAATGAGCAGTTCTTC. It is translated as CAIRETSGRAGNEQFF.

This clonotype has only a few counts. V is TRBV29-1 and J is TRBJ2-3, with 8 bases matching TRBD1. Germline lookup yields CDR1 SQVTM and CDR2 ANQGSEA. Germline trimming cut 6 bases from V and 4 bases from J; bases unmatched to any gene: 6. The CDR3 spans 13 residues. CDR3 nucleotides: TGCAGCGTCGACAGGGGTTCGGCAGATACGCAGTATTTT. It is translated as CSVDRGSADTQYF.

This clonotype appeared once. The V call is TRBV3-1, the J call TRBJ2-1, with D tentatively TRBD2 (5 bases). The J call may not be correct, given that the DNA end is closer to TRBJ2-7. The germline CDR1 and CDR2 sequences are LGHDT and YNNKEL (reference sequence). The CDR3 consists of 13 residues. CDR3 residues: CASSQLPSSEQYF. CDR3 sequence (DNA): TGTGCCAGCAGCCAGCTCCCTAGCTCCGAGCAGTACTTC.

The rearrangement uses TRBV6-5 and TRBJ2-5, with D perhaps TRBD1 or TRBD2 (5 bases each). This CDR3 is 16 amino acids long. Trimming pared 5 bases from V and 9 bases from J, leaving 25 bases between. Germline V gene data show CDR1 as MNHEY and CDR2 as SVGAGI. In DNA form, the CDR3 reads TGTGCCAGCAGTCGCCCTACCCCGTCGGGGCAAGGGCCCCAGTACTTC. This encodes CASSRPTPSGQGPQYF.

This clonotype has only one observation. One end of the junction fails to match germline, which may point to a read error. The rearrangement joins TRBV6-5 to TRBJ2-1; D unclear. In germline, CDR1 is MNHEY, CDR2 SVGAGI. This CDR3 is 16 amino acids long. The CDR3, as DNA: TGTGCCAGCAGTTACTCACGGCTAAACTCCTACAATGAGCGGTTCTTC. This encodes CASSYSRLNSYNERFF.